This TCR beta chain was sequenced for a study of shared clonotypes between healthy human individuals. Whole-study findings and limits: In several donors, around 5.5% of naive CD4 clonotypes appeared in common.

It was CD45RO-negative cells, positively selected for CCR7, that made up naive CD8 cells, with terminally differentiated effector memory CD45RA+ cells excluded. Adult Caucasians living in Nashville, Tennessee made up all of the donors. This was a deep-level run. Profiling relied on immunoSEQ multiplex PCR, and the TCRdb table lists in-frame clones only, not all of them. The repertoire holds approximately 600,000 clones, with 85% to 95% as singletons. For this clone: Its target is unknown.

V was clipped by 2 bases and J by 5 bases, with 16 bases between them. This CDR3 region has 15 residues. From germline, CDR1 is LNHDA and CDR2 SQIVND (reference sequence). The rearrangement links TRBV19 to TRBJ2-7, with D perhaps TRBD1 (6 bases). The sample taken for sequencing was naive CD8+ T cells sorted from blood. The TCR was taken from a woman aged 25 to 39 in good health. CDR3 DNA: TGTGCCAGTAGTATATTCCAGGGGAACATCGACGAGCAGTACTTC. This encodes CASSIFQGNIDEQYF.